Following are 7 T cell receptor beta chains from one sample sequenced in a study of T cells after yellow fever vaccination. TCRdb passed the 5' RACE reads through MiXCR, listing each CDR3 protein once. Of roughly 330,000 distinct CDR3 sequences listed, about 4% are singletons. This material consisted of PBMCs, taken 5 days after the yellow fever booster vaccination. The receptors were gathered from a man aged 18 to 29 who received the YFV17D yellow fever vaccine.

This clonotype was seen many times. The chain carries TRBV7-9 and TRBJ2-1; D could derive from TRBD1 or TRBD2 (6 bases each). The CDR3 has 15 amino acids. The germline CDR1 and CDR2 sequences are SEHNR and FQNEAQ (reference sequence). The V gene lost 6 bases and the J gene lost 5 bases, with 17 bases spanning the gap. The CDR3 region has the DNA TGTGCCAGCAGTCCCAAGGGCGGGACACACAATGAGCAGTTCTTC. The encoded protein is CASSPKGGTHNEQFF.

This clonotype was observed a few times. V and J are TRBV15 and TRBJ1-4; D is undetermined. Trimming took off 6 bases at V and 4 bases at J, with 12 bases between the two ends. The CDR3 is 14 amino acids. The germline gives CDR1 LNHNV, CDR2 YYDKDF (reference sequence). This CDR3 is CATSYPGLNEKLFF. As DNA, the CDR3 is TGTGCCACCAGTTATCCCGGACTTAATGAAAAACTGTTTTTT.

This clonotype has ten or more counts. The chain joins TRBV6-5 to TRBJ2-7; perhaps TRBD1 as D (6 bases). The CDR3 is made up of 16 amino acids. Trimming left V 0 bases short and J 3 bases short, with 15 bases between. Germline V gene sequence: CDR1 MNHEY, CDR2 SVGAGI. The chain's CDR3 is CASSYSSPGEGYEQYF. The CDR3 DNA sequence: TGTGCCAGCAGTTACTCGAGCCCAGGGGAAGGCTACGAGCAGTACTTC.

This clonotype was detected a few times. CDR3 sequence reads: CASSPIAGGQYNEQFF. CDR3 coding DNA: TGCGCCAGCAGCCCAATAGCGGGGGGCCAGTACAATGAGCAGTTCTTC. V and J are TRBV5-1 and TRBJ2-1; TRBD2 agrees at 10 bases. V lost 4 bases to trimming and J lost 4 bases; unmatched junction nucleotides: 8. CDR1 is SGHRS, CDR2 YFSETQ, per germline. This CDR3 comprises 16 residues.

This clonotype was detected many times. The rearrangement uses TRBV7-9 and TRBJ2-1; 8 nucleotides match TRBD1. Germline V gene lookup returns CDR1 SEHNR and CDR2 FQNEAQ (reference sequence). Trimming cost V 6 bases and J 6 bases; bases outside gene matches: 4. This CDR3 spans 13 amino acids. The CDR3 sequence: CASSSGQGNEQFF. The CDR3 nucleotides are TGTGCCAGCAGTTCCGGACAGGGCAATGAGCAGTTCTTC.

This clonotype appeared many times. The rearrangement joins TRBV20-1 to TRBJ1-1, with D unclear. From germline, CDR1 is DFQATT and CDR2 SNEGSKA (reference sequence). The CDR3 loop spans 12 amino acids. Trimming pared 3 bases from V and 5 bases from J, leaving 10 bases between. CDR3 sequence reads: CSARALGTEAFF. The CDR3 DNA reads as TGCAGTGCTAGGGCTCTGGGAACTGAAGCTTTCTTT.

J is TRBJ1-2 and V is TRBV12-3 or TRBV12-4; D is unresolved. Trimming shortened V by 3 bases and J by 5 bases, and 16 bases separated the two germline ends. This CDR3 has 15 residues. CDR3 DNA: TGTGCCAGCAGTTTCCCCGAGGCAGGTCGATATGGCTACACCTTC. It specifies CASSFPEAGRYGYTF.